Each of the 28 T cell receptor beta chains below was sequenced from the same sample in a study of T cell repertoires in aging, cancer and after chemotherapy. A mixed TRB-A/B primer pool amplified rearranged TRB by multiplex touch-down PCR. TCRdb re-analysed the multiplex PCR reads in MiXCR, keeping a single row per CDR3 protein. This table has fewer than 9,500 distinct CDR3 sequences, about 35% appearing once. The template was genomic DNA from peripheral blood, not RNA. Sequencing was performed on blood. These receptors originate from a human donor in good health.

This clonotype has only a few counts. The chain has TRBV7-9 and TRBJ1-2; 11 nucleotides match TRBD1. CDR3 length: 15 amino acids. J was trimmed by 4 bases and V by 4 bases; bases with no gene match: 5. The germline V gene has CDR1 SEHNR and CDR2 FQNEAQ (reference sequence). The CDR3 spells CASSSPGQGVYGYTF. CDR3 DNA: TGTGCCAGCAGCTCCCCGGGACAGGGGGTCTATGGCTACACCTTC.

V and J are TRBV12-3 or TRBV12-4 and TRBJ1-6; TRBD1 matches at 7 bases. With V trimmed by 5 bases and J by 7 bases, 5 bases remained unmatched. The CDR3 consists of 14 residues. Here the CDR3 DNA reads TGTGCCAGCAGTGGGACAGCTCGCAATTCACCCCTCCACTTT. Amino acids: CASSGTARNSPLHF.

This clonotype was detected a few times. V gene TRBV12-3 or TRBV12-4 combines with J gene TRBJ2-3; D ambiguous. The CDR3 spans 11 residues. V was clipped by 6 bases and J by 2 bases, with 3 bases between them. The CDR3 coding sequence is TGTGCCAGCAGGAACACAGATACGCAGTATTTT. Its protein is CASRNTDTQYF.

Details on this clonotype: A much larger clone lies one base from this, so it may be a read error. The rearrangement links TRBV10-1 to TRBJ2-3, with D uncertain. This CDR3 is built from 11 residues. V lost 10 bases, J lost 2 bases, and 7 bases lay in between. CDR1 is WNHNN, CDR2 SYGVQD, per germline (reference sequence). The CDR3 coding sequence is TGCGCCATCAGACTCACAGATACGCAGTATTTT. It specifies CAIRLTDTQYF.

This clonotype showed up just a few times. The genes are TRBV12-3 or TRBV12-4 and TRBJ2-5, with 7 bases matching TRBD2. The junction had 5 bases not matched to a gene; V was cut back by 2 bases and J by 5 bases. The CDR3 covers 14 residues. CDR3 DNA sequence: TGTGCCAGCAGTTTATGGCAGCGGGGCGAGACCCAGTACTTC. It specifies CASSLWQRGETQYF.

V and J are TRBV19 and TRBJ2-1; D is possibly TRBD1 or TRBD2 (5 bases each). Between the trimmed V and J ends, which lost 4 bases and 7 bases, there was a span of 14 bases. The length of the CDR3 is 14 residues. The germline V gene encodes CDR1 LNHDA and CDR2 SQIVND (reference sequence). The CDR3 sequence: CASSNRGRTNEQFF. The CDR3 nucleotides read TGTGCCAGTAGTAACCGGGGACGGACTAATGAGCAGTTCTTC.

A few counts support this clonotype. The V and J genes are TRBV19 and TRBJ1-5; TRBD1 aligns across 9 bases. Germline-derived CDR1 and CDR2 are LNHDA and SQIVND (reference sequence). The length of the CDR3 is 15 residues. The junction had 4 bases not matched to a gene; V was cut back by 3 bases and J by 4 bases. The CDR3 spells CASSILTGGNQPQHF. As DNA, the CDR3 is TGTGCCAGTAGTATCCTGACAGGGGGTAATCAGCCCCAGCATTTT.

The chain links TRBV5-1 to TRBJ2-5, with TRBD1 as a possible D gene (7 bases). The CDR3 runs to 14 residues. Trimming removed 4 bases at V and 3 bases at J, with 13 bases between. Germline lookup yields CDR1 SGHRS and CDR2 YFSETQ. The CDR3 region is CASSAQGGEETQYF. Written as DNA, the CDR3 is TGCGCCAGCAGCGCGCAGGGGGGCGAAGAGACCCAGTACTTC.

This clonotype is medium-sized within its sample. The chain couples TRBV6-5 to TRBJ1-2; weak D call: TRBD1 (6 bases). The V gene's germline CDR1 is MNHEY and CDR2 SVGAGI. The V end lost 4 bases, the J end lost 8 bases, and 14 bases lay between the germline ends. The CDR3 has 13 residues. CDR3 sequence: CASSWGQQKGYTF. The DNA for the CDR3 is TGTGCCAGCAGTTGGGGACAACAGAAGGGCTACACCTTC.

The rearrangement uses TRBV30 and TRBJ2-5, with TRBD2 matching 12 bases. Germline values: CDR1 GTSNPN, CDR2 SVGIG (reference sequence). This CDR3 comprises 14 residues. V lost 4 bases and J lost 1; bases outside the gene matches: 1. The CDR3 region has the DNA TGTGCCTGGACTAGCGGGGGGGCCCAAGAGACCCAGTACTTC. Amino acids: CAWTSGGAQETQYF.

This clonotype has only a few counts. CDR3 amino acids: CASSPQGQGEAFF. CDR3 sequence (DNA): TGTGCCAGCAGCCCTCAAGGACAGGGTGAAGCTTTCTTT. This chain links TRBV7-2 with TRBJ1-1, with 8 nucleotides matching TRBD1. Trimming took 5 bases from V and 7 from J; bases not matched to a gene: 6. Germline-derived CDR1 and CDR2 are SGHTA and FQGNSA. CDR3 length: 13 residues.

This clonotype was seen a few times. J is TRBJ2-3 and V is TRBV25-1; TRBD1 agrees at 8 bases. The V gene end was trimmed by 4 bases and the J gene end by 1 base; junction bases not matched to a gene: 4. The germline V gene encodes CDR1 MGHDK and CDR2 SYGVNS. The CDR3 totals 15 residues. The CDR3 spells CASSVGQGGTDTQYF. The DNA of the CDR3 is TGTGCCAGCAGTGTAGGACAGGGTGGCACAGATACGCAGTATTTT.

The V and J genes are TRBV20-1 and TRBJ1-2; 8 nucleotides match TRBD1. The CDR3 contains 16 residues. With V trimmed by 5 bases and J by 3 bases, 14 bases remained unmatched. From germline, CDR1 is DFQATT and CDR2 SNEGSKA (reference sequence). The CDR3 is CSAFRDRRVSYYGYTF. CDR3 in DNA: TGCAGTGCTTTCCGGGACAGGCGAGTTAGTTACTATGGCTACACCTTC.

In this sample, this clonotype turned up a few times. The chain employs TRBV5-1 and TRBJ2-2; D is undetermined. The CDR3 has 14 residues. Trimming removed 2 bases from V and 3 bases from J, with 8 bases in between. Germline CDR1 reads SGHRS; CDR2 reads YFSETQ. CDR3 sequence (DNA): TGCGCCAGCAGCTTCCTCCGGGACACCGGGGAGCTGTTTTTT. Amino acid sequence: CASSFLRDTGELFF.

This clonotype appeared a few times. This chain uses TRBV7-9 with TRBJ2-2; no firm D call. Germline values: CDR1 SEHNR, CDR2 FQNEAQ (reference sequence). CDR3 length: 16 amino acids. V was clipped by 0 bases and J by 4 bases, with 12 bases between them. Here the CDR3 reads CASSLAKGWSTGELFF. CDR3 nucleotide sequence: TGTGCCAGCAGCTTAGCTAAGGGCTGGAGCACCGGGGAGCTGTTTTTT.

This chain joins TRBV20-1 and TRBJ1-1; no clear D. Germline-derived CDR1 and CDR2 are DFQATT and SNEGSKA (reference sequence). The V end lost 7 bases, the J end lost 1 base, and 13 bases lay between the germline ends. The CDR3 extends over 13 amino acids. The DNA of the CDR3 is TGCAGTGTAACTCGGGGAGAGAACACTGAAGCTTTCTTT. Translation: CSVTRGENTEAFF.

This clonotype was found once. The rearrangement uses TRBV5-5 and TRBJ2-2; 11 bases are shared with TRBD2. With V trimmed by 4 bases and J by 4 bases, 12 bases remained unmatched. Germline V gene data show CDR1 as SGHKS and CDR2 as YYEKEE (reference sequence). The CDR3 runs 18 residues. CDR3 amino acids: CASSPGGLAGGSTGELFF. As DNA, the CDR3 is TGTGCCAGCAGCCCCGGGGGGCTAGCGGGGGGCTCCACCGGGGAGCTGTTTTTT.

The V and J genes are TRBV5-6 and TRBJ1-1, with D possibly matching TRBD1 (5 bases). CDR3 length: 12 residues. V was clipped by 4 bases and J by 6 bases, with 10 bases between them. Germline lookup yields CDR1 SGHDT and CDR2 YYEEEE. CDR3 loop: CASSPWGSEAFF. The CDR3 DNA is TGTGCCAGCAGCCCTTGGGGGTCTGAAGCTTTCTTT.

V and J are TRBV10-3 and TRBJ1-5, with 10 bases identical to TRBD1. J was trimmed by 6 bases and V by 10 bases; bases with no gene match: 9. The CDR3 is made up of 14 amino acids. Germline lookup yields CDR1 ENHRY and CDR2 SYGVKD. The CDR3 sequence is CATSPTGGGQPQHF. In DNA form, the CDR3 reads TGTGCCACGTCCCCGACAGGGGGCGGTCAGCCCCAGCATTTT.

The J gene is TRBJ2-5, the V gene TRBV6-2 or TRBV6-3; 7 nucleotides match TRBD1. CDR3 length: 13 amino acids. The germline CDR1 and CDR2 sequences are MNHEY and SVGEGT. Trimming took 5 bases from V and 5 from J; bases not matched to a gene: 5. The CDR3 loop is CASSETGSETQYF. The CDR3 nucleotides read TGTGCCAGCAGTGAGACAGGGTCGGAGACCCAGTACTTC.

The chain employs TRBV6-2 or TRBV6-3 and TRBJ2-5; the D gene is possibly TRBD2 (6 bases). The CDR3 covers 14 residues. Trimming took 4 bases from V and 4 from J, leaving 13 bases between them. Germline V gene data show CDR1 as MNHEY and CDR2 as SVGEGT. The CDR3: CASSLMGGSETQYF. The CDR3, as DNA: TGTGCCAGCAGTTTGATGGGGGGATCAGAGACCCAGTACTTC.

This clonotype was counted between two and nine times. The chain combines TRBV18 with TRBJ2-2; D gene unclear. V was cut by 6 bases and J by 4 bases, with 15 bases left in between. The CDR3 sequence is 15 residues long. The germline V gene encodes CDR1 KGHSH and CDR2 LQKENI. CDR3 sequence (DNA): TGTGCCAGCTCGCCTGACACCGAGGTCACCGGGGAGCTGTTTTTT. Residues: CASSPDTEVTGELFF. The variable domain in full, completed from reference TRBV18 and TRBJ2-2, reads NAGVMQNPRHLVRRRGQEARLRCSPMKGHSHVYWYRQLPEEGLKFMVYLQKENIIDESGMPKERFSAEFPKEGPSILRIQQVVRGDSAAYFCASSPDTEVTGELFFGEGSRLTVL.

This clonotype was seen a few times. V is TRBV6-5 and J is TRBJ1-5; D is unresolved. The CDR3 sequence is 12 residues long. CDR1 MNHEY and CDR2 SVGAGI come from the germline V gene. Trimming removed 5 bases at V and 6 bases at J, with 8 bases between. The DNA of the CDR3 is TGTGCCAGCAGTGGATGGGGTCAGCCCCAGCATTTT. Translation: CASSGWGQPQHF.

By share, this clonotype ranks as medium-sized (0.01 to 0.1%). The CDR3 DNA reads TGCAGCGTGCGACAGGGTAGCGGCACTGAAGCTTTCTTT. Protein product: CSVRQGSGTEAFF. This rearrangement joins TRBV29-1 to TRBJ1-1; TRBD1 aligns across 7 bases. Losses at the gene ends were 6 bases for V and 4 bases for J; bases not matched to a gene: 8. The germline V gene has CDR1 SQVTM and CDR2 ANQGSEA. This CDR3 comprises 13 residues.

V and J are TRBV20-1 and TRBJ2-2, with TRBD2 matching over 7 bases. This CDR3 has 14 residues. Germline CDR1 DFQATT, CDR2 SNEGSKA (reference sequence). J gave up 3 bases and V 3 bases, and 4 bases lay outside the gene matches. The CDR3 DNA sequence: TGCAGTGCTAGGGGGGGGACGGACACCGGGGAGCTGTTTTTT. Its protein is CSARGGTDTGELFF.

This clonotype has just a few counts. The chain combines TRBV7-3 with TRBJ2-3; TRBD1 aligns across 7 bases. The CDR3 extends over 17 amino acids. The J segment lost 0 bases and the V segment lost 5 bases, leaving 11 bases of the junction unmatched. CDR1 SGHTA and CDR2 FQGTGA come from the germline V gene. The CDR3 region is CASSLYNRGTSTDTQYF. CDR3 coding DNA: TGTGCCAGCAGCCTCTATAACAGGGGTACTAGCACAGATACGCAGTATTTT. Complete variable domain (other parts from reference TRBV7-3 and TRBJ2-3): GAGVSQTPSNKVTEKGKYVELRCDPISGHTALYWYRQSLGQGPEFLIYFQGTGAADDSGLPNDRFFAVRPEGSVSTLKIQRTERGDSAVYLCASSLYNRGTSTDTQYFGPGTRLTVL.

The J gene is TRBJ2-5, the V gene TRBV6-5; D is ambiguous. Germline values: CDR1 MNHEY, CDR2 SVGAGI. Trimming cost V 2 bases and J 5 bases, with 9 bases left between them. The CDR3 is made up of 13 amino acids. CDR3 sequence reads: CASSYRATETQYF. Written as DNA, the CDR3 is TGTGCCAGCAGTTACCGCGCTACGGAGACCCAGTACTTC.

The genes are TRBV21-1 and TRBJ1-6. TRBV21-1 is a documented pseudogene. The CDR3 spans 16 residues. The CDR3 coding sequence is TGTGCCAGCAGTCTGAGAGGGCAGCCCTATAATTCACCCCTCCACTTT. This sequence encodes CASSLRGQPYNSPLHF.